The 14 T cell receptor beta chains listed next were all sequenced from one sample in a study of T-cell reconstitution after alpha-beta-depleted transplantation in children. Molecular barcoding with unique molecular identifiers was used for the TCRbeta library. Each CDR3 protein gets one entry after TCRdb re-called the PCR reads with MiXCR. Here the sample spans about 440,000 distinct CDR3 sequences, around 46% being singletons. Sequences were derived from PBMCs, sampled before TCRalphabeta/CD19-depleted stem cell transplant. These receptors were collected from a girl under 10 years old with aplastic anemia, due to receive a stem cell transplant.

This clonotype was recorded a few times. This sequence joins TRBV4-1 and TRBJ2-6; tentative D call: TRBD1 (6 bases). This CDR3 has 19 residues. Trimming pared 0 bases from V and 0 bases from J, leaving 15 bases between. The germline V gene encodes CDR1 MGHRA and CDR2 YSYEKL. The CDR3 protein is CASSQDRAGALSGANVLTF. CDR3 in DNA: TGCGCCAGCAGCCAAGATAGGGCAGGGGCCCTCTCTGGGGCCAACGTCCTGACTTTC.

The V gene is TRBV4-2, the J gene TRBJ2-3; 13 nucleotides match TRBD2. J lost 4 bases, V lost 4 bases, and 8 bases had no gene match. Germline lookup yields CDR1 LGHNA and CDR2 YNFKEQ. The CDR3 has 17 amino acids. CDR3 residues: CASSRGLAGDDADTQYF. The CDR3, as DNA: TGTGCCAGCAGCCGCGGACTAGCGGGAGATGACGCAGATACGCAGTATTTT.

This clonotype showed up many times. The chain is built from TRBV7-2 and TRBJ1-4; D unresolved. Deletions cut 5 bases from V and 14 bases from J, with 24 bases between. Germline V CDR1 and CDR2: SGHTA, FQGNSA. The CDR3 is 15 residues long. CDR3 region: CASSPAGTGPPRLFF. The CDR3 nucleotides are TGTGCCAGCAGCCCCGCTGGAACGGGCCCCCCGAGGCTGTTTTTT.

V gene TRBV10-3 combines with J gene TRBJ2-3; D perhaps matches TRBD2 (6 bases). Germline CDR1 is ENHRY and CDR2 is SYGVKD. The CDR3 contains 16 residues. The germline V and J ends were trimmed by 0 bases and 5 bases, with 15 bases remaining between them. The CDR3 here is CAISESEGTRRDTQYF. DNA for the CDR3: TGTGCCATCAGTGAGTCGGAGGGGACCCGGCGAGATACGCAGTATTTT.

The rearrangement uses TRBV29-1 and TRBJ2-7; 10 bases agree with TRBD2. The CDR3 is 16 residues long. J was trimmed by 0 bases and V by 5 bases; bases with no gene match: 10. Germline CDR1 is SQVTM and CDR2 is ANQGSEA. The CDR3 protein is CSVKGLAALSSYEQYF. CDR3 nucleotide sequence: TGCAGCGTTAAAGGACTAGCGGCCCTGAGCTCCTACGAGCAGTACTTC.

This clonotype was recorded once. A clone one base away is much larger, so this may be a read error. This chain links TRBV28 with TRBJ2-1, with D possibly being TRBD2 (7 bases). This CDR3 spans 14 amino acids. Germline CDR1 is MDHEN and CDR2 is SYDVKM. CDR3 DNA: TGTGCCAGCAGCGAGGGGGGGACCTACAATAAGCAGTTCTTC. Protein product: CASSEGGTYNKQFF.

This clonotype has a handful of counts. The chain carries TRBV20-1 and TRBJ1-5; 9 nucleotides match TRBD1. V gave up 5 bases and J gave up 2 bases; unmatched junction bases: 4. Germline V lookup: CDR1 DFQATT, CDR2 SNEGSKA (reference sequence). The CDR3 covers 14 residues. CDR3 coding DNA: TGCAGTGCTGGGACAGGGAGAGGCAATCAGCCCCAGCATTTT. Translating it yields CSAGTGRGNQPQHF.

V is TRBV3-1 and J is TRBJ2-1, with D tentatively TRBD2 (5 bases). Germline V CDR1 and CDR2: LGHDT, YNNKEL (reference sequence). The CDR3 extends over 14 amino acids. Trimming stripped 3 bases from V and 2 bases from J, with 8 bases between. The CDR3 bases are TGTGCCAGCAGCCACGTGCGGGCCTACAATGAGCAGTTCTTC. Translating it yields CASSHVRAYNEQFF.

CDR3 sequence reads: CASSLSPSGGYEQYF. DNA for the CDR3: TGTGCCAGCAGTTTATCACCTAGCGGGGGATACGAGCAGTACTTC. The chain links TRBV27 to TRBJ2-7, with TRBD2 matching 10 bases. Trimming removed 0 bases from V and 4 bases from J; junction bases left unmatched: 3. Germline V gene lookup returns CDR1 MNHEY and CDR2 SMNVEV (reference sequence). The CDR3 length is 15 residues.

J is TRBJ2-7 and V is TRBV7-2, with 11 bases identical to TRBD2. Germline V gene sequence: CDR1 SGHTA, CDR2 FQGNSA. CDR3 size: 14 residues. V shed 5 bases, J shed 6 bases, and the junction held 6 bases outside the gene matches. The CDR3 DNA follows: TGTGCCAGCAGCCCGGGACTAGCGGTGGGCGAGCAGTACTTC. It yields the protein CASSPGLAVGEQYF.

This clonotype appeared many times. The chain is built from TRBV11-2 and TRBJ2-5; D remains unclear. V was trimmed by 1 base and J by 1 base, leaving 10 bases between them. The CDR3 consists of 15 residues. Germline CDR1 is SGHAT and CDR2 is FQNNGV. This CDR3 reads CASSLGITSQETQYF. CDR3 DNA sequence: TGTGCCAGCAGCTTAGGGATTACCTCCCAAGAGACCCAGTACTTC.

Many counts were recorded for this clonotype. In DNA, the CDR3 is TGTGCCAGCAGCTATCGGGACGGAAACAATTCACCCCTCCACTTT. Its protein product is CASSYRDGNNSPLHF. This sequence joins TRBV7-9 and TRBJ1-6; D might be TRBD1 (5 bases). The length of the CDR3 is 15 residues. V lost 4 bases, J lost 7 bases, and 14 bases lay in between. CDR1 and CDR2 (germline): SEHNR, FQNEAQ (reference sequence).

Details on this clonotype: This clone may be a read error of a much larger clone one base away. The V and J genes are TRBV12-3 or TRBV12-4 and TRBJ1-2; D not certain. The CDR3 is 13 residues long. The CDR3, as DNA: TGTGCCAGCGGGAGGTCGGGGAAGACTGGCGACACCTTC. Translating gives CASGRSGKTGDTF.

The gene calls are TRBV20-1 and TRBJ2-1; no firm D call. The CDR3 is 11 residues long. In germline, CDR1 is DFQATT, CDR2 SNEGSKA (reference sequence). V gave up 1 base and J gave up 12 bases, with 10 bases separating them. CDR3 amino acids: CSARVERGQFF. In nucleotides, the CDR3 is TGCAGTGCTAGAGTTGAGAGAGGGCAGTTCTTC.